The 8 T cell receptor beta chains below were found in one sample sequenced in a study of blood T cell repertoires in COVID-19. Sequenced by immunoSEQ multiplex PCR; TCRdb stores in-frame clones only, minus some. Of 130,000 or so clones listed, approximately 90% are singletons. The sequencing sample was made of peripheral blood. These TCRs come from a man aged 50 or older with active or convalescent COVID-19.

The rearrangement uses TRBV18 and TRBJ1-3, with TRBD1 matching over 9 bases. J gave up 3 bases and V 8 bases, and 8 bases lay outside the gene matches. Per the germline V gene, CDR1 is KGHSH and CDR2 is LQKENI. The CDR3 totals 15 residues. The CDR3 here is CASHEDRGYGNTIYF. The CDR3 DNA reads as TGTGCCAGCCACGAGGACAGGGGATATGGAAACACCATATATTTT.

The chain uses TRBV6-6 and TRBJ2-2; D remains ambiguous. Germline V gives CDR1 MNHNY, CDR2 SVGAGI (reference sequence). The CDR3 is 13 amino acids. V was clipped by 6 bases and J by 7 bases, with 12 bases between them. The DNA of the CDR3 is TGTGCCAGCAGCCTACGCCTTAACGGGGAGCTGTTTTTT. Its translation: CASSLRLNGELFF.

Here the CDR3 DNA reads TGTGCCAGCAGCGATAGCGGACTCTCCTACAATGAGCAGTTCTTC. Its protein is CASSDSGLSYNEQFF. This chain connects TRBV11-1 to TRBJ2-1, with a weak D call TRBD2 (6 bases). V lost 5 bases and J 0 bases, leaving 11 bases between the germline ends. Germline CDR1 is SGHAT and CDR2 is FQDESV (reference sequence). CDR3 size: 15 residues. The full variable domain, with the rest looked up from reference TRBV11-1 and TRBJ2-1, is EAEVAQSPRYKITEKSQAVAFWCDPISGHATLYWYRQILGQGPELLVQFQDESVVDDSQLPKDRFSAERLKGVDSTLKIQPAELGDSAMYLCASSDSGLSYNEQFFGPGTRLTVL.

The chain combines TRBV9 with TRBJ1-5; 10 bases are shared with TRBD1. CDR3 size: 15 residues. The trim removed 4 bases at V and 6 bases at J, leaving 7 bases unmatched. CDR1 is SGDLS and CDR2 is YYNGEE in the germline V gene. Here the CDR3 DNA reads TGTGCCAGCAGCTCGACAGGGGGCTCGGTTCAGCCCCAGCATTTT. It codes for CASSSTGGSVQPQHF.

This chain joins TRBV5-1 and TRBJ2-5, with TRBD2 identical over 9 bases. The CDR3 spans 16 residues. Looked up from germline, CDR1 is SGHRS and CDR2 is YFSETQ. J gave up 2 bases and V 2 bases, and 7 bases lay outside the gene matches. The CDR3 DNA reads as TGCGCCAGCAGCTTAGCTAGCGGGACCCCTCAAGAGACCCAGTACTTC. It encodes CASSLASGTPQETQYF.

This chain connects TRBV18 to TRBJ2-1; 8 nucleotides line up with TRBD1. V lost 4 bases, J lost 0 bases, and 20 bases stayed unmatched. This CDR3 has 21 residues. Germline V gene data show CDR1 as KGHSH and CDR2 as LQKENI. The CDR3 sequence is CASSRRSGTGNPGSSYNEQFF. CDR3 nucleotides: TGTGCCAGCTCACGAAGATCCGGGACAGGAAACCCCGGAAGCTCCTACAATGAGCAGTTCTTC.

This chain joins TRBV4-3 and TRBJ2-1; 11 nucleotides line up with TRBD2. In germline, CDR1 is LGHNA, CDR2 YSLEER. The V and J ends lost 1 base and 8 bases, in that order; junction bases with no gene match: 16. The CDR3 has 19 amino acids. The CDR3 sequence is CASSQGRTVTSGGFDEQFF. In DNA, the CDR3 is TGCGCCAGCAGCCAAGGTCGTACGGTAACTAGCGGGGGTTTCGATGAGCAGTTCTTC.

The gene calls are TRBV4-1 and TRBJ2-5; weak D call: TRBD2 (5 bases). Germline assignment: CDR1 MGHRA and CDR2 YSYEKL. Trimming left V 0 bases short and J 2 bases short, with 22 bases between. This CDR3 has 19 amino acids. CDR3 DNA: TGCGCCAGCAGCCAAGAACGGGGATCGGGGTTGGCGAATCAAGAGACCCAGTACTTC. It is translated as CASSQERGSGLANQETQYF.